This TCR beta chain was sequenced during a study of shared clonotypes between healthy human individuals. General study results and limits: The authors expected sequencing depth to affect clonotype sharing among donors.

The CDR3 runs to 14 residues. V trimming: 4 bases; J trimming: 3 bases; junction bases outside the gene matches: 7. Germline V gene data show CDR1 as SGHRS and CDR2 as YFSETQ. As for this clone: Its specificity is unknown.

The assay was immunoSEQ multiplex PCR, and TCRdb's table has in-frame clones only and misses some. The sample contains roughly 410,000 clones, just over 95% of which appear only once. The clonotype comes from a young man in good health. The V call is TRBV5-1, the J call TRBJ2-7; TRBD1 matches at 7 bases. Material for sequencing was memory CD8+ T cells sorted from blood. Indicated subset: CD45RO+ cells pooled with CCR7-negative TemRA cells. For the CDR3, the DNA is TGCGCCAGCAGCGCCCGGGACAGTAGCTACGAGCAGTACTTC. Translating gives CASSARDSSYEQYF.